This is a list of T cell receptor beta chains from one sample in a study of response to subunit inactivated influenza vaccine. A single record per CDR3 protein comes from TCRdb applying MiXCR to the RT-PCR reads. The table records roughly 520,000 distinct CDR3 sequences, 25% of them present only once. Sequencing was performed on CD4+ T cells sorted from PBMCs, taken roughly 5 days after vaccination. The origin of the receptors is a man aged 50 to 59 who received an inactivated influenza vaccine. The CDR3 runs from the conserved cysteine through the conserved F or W. Fields, in order: D gene, V gene, clone size, J gene, CDR3 DNA, CDR3 protein. The D gene is left open where the match is weak. Size is omitted from some rows. Given values are once, few, many or a class for expanded clones.

>TRBD2|TRBV2|.|TRBJ2-2
TGTGCCAGCAGTTCTAGCGGGGGAGAGACCGGGGAGCTGTTTTTT
CASSSSGGETGELFF
>.|TRBV7-2|many|TRBJ2-5
TGTGCCAGCAGCTACAATAGGGAGACCCAGTACTTC
CASSYNRETQYF
>TRBD2|TRBV7-9|few|TRBJ2-1
TGTGCCAGCAGCTTATCTAGCGGGGGTTCTACCGAGCAGTTCTTC
CASSLSSGGSTEQFF
>.|TRBV21-1|few|TRBJ1-2
TGTGCCAGCAGCAAAGGCGGGGGCACACCACCCCTGGGTGGCTACACCTTC
CASSKGGGTPPLGGYTF
>TRBD2|TRBV24-1|few|TRBJ2-2
TGTGCCACCAGTGGACGTAGCGGGGGGACTAACACCGGGGAGCTGTTTTTT
CATSGRSGGTNTGELFF
>.|TRBV5-1|few|TRBJ2-6
TGCGCCAGCAGCGGACAGCGCTCTGGGGCCAACGTCCTGACTTTC
CASSGQRSGANVLTF
>TRBD2|TRBV7-9|few|TRBJ2-1
TGTGCCAGCAGCTTAGAAGGACTAGCTTTCAATGAGCAGTTCTTC
CASSLEGLAFNEQFF
>TRBD1|TRBV2|few|TRBJ2-6
TGTGCCAGCAGTGGGGGGACAGGTCGGACTGGGGCCAACGTCCTGACTTTC
CASSGGTGRTGANVLTF
>.|TRBV10-3|many|TRBJ2-3
TGTGCCATCAGTGAGTCAGCGGATACGCAGTATTTT
CAISESADTQYF
>.|TRBV7-9|.|TRBJ2-6
TGTGCCAGCAGGTTAATCTCTGGGGCCAACGTCCTGACTTTC
CASRLISGANVLTF
>.|TRBV7-2|.|TRBJ2-3
TGTGCCAGCAGCTTTATGGGGTCCACAGATACGCAGTATTTT
CASSFMGSTDTQYF
>TRBD2|TRBV10-3|few|TRBJ2-1
TGTGCCATCAGCCCGGGACTAGCGGGACACTACAATGAGCAGTTCTTC
CAISPGLAGHYNEQFF
>.|TRBV4-1|.|TRBJ2-1
TGCGCCAGCAGCCAACCTCAAAAAGGGTCGGGTTACAATGAGCAGTTCTTC
CASSQPQKGSGYNEQFF
>TRBD2|TRBV20-1|.|TRBJ2-1
TGCAGTGCCCAAGCCGGACTAGCGACTGACAATGAGCAGTTCTTC
CSAQAGLATDNEQFF
>.|TRBV15|few|TRBJ1-5
TGTGCCACCAGCAGAGATCACGCTGCCAATCAGCCCCAGCATTTT
CATSRDHAANQPQHF
>TRBD1|TRBV7-8|few|TRBJ2-5
TGTGCCAGCAGCTTAGGGCGGACAGGTTACCAAGAGACCCAGTACTTC
CASSLGRTGYQETQYF
>TRBD2|TRBV28|few|TRBJ2-7
TGTGCCAGCGCGAGGGACTACACCTACGAGCAGTACTTC
CASARDYTYEQYF
>TRBD2|TRBV2|few|TRBJ2-7
TGTGCCAGCAGTGAAAGGAGGTCTAGCGGGAAGGGCGAGCAGTACTTC
CASSERRSSGKGEQYF
>TRBD1|TRBV6-5|.|TRBJ2-7
TGTGCCAGCAGCTACTTACCGGGACAGGGGACGAGGGAGCAGTACTTC
CASSYLPGQGTREQYF
>.|TRBV5-1|few|TRBJ2-4
TGCGCCAGCAGCGCTGACCAGGGGACGGGGCGGATTCAGTACTTC
CASSADQGTGRIQYF
>.|TRBV10-3|.|TRBJ2-2
TGTGCCATCAGTGGGTACATCAGGCCCGGGGAGCTGTTTTTT
CAISGYIRPGELFF
>.|TRBV20-1|.|TRBJ2-4
TGCAGTGCTACATCCCCAGGGTTCAACATTCAGTACTTC
CSATSPGFNIQYF
>.|TRBV7-9|few|TRBJ1-2
TGTGCCAGCACACCGGGCCCCAGGGACTATGGCTACACCTTC
CASTPGPRDYGYTF
>.|TRBV20-1|.|TRBJ1-6
TGCAGTGCTAGATCGAATGGACCCGACGCCCTCCACTTT
CSARSNGPDALHF
>.|TRBV5-1|.|TRBJ2-1
TGCGCCAGCAGCTTGGTTCGGGGGAGCGGGTACAATGAGCAGTTCTTC
CASSLVRGSGYNEQFF
>.|TRBV4-1|few|TRBJ1-5
TGCGCCAGCAGCCCCCCAAATCGACAGAATAATCAGCCCCAGCATTTT
CASSPPNRQNNQPQHF
>.|TRBV4-2|.|TRBJ2-6
TGTGCCAGCAGCCAATTCGATCGGTCTATTTCTGGGGCCAACGTCCTGACTTTC
CASSQFDRSISGANVLTF
>.|TRBV6-1|many|TRBJ2-7
TGTGCCGAGGAAGAGCGAGTACTTCAAGAGCAGTACTTC
CAEEERVLQEQYF
>.|TRBV12-3/TRBV12-4|few|TRBJ2-3
TGTGCCAGCAGTTTTGGGGGGGCAAAGGATACGCAGTATTTT
CASSFGGAKDTQYF
>.|TRBV10-3|few|TRBJ2-1
TGTGCCATCAGTGATCCTTATCGGCAGTTATACAATGAGCAGTTCTTC
CAISDPYRQLYNEQFF
>.|TRBV12-3/TRBV12-4|.|TRBJ2-7
TGTGCCAGCAGTTTATCTATTCCTACCTACGAGCAGTACTTC
CASSLSIPTYEQYF
>.|TRBV5-1|few|TRBJ2-7
TGCGCCAGCAGCTGGGGTGGCAGATCCTACGAGCAGTACTTC
CASSWGGRSYEQYF
>.|TRBV12-3/TRBV12-4|many|TRBJ2-5
TGTGCCAGCAGTTTAACGCTTACGCCCGGGGAGACCCAGTACTTC
CASSLTLTPGETQYF
>.|TRBV20-1|.|TRBJ2-7
TGCAGTGCTAGAGCTGACGCGGGACTTATCTACGAGCAGTACTTC
CSARADAGLIYEQYF
>.|TRBV7-2|.|TRBJ2-7
TGTGCCAGCAGCTTAGCGTGGGGGAGCGGCTATAAGCAGTACTTC
CASSLAWGSGYKQYF
>.|TRBV6-2/TRBV6-3|.|TRBJ2-3
TGTGCCAGCAGCCTCAGGACAACTCAAATCACAGATACGCAGTATTTT
CASSLRTTQITDTQYF
>.|TRBV20-1|.|TRBJ1-1
TGCAGTGCCCAAGGCTGGGAGAACACTGAAGCTTTCTTT
CSAQGWENTEAFF
>.|TRBV5-1|.|TRBJ1-2
TGCGCCAGCAGCTTGGGGACAGCCGGGGTCCATGACTACACCTTC
CASSLGTAGVHDYTF
>.|TRBV20-1|.|TRBJ1-5
TGCAGTGCTAGAGATGAGGGATTTCAGCCCCAGCATTTT
CSARDEGFQPQHF
>.|TRBV3-1|.|TRBJ1-1
TGTGCCACCCGTGATTTGGGGAACACTGAAGCTTTCTTT
CATRDLGNTEAFF
>TRBD1|TRBV12-3/TRBV12-4|.|TRBJ2-7
TGTGCCAGCAGTGAGACAGGGGGCGGGTACGAGCAGTACTTC
CASSETGGGYEQYF
>.|TRBV7-6|few|TRBJ2-1
TGTGCCAGCAGCTTAGAGGGGTGGGACAATGAGCAGTTCTTC
CASSLEGWDNEQFF
>TRBD2|TRBV20-1|.|TRBJ2-3
TGCAGTGCCCTCGGGGTAGCGGGGGGGCCCTCAGATACGCAGTATTTT
CSALGVAGGPSDTQYF
>.|TRBV6-1|few|TRBJ1-4
TGTGCCAGCAGACGAGGTCCTGGGGGCGAAAAACTGTTTTTT
CASRRGPGGEKLFF
>TRBD2|TRBV5-1|few|TRBJ2-5
TGCGCCAGCAGCTTGGGTTGGAGCGGGAGGGTTACAGAGACCCAGTACTTC
CASSLGWSGRVTETQYF
>.|TRBV9|.|TRBJ2-5
TGTGCCAGCAGCGTTAGCGGACCCCAAGAGACCCAGTACTTC
CASSVSGPQETQYF
>.|TRBV4-3|.|TRBJ2-7
TGCGCCAGCAGCCAAGATCTGGCAGGCTCCTACTACGAGCAGTACTTC
CASSQDLAGSYYEQYF
>.|TRBV7-2|.|TRBJ2-2
TGTGCCAGCAGCTTAGCCGGGACGGGGAACACCGGGGAGCTGTTTTTT
CASSLAGTGNTGELFF
>.|TRBV4-1|.|TRBJ1-4
TGCGCCAGCAGCCAAGGGGACGGGTCTAATGAAAAACTGTTTTTT
CASSQGDGSNEKLFF
>TRBD1|TRBV28|.|TRBJ1-6
TGTGCCAGCAGTACAGGGACAGCTGGAAATTCACCCCTCCACTTT
CASSTGTAGNSPLHF
>.|TRBV6-4|.|TRBJ2-3
TGTGCCAGCAGAGCCGGGACAACAAGCACAGATACGCAGTATTTT
CASRAGTTSTDTQYF
>.|TRBV5-1|few|TRBJ2-1
TGCGCCAGCAGTTCCTCTCGGGCTCAGGGGACAAACAATGAGCAGTTCTTC
CASSSSRAQGTNNEQFF